This record looks at one T cell receptor (beta chain) sequence and its context. Its antigen is unknown. No per-base quality is available; no much larger clone lies one base away. This entry belongs to a study of a mutant IDH1 vaccine in newly diagnosed glioma (dated by TCRdb to 2020 to 2023). As for the study more broadly: Vaccination was initiated 4-6 weeks after radiotherapy alone, or concurrently with temozolomide cycles in the chemotherapy-containing groups. Of the 30 to 35 treated patients, approximately 62% were male and roughly 38% were female, and a mean age of around 40 years was recorded. Peripheral blood was drawn at six visits: V03 (baseline), V05, V07, V10, V12 and V13. For exploratory analyses, about two dozen treated patients had longitudinal TCRB deep sequencing done wherever samples were available. Prior to enrollment, standard therapy consisting of radiotherapy alone, temozolomide alone, or radiochemotherapy with temozolomide had been administered to patients, with the combination being received by most patients. Visit V12 was the week-35 safety follow-up and visit V13 was the week-47 end of study. General study outcomes and caveats: The authors noted that analyses of patient blood samples could not be reproduced because of sample limitations. Selection of PBMC samples for TCRB deep sequencing was based on availability. Pseudoprogression seemed to be unrelated to changes in the top peripheral T cell clonotypes found by TCRB sequencing. Immune responses induced by the vaccine were seen in 90% to 95% of patients across multiple MHC alleles.

The time point label of this sample denotes: week 35, safety follow-up. Each vaccine dose was 300 ug of a 20-mer mutant IDH1 peptide in Montanide, given subcutaneously with topical imiquimod. Patients were given eight vaccinations, in weeks 1, 3, 5, 7, 11, 15, 19 and 23, which matched visits V03 through V10. All donors had newly diagnosed IDH1-mutant astrocytomas of WHO grade 3 or 4 that showed loss of nuclear ATRX. The samples were drawn from NOA16, a multicentre, single-arm, open-label phase I trial in Germany that tested a mutant IDH1 peptide vaccine in humans for the first time. Genomic DNA for TCRB sequencing was extracted from EDTA blood using the DNeasy Blood and Tissue Kit. The CDR3 covers 14 residues, taking in both the cysteine and the phenylalanine. Only the CDR3 part of the read is kept: 42 bases, read in frame from the first base. Taken from the germline V gene (reference sequence), the CDR1 and CDR2 loops are MNHEY and SMNVEV. Trimming costs V 5 bases and J 0 bases, and their ends lie 10 bases apart.

The protocol used for the library was the immunoSEQ multiplex PCR assay. Rearranged TCR beta chain sequences were amplified with the hsTCRB Kit following the manufacturer's protocol. An Illumina MiSeq was used to sequence the TCRB libraries. From the authors' description of their analysis: The kit vendor's proprietary platform handled demultiplexing, trimming and gene mapping. The immuneACCESS repertoire file appears here via TCRdb, limited to in-frame rearrangements. These files lack a portion of the clones; in checked studies, under half of the deficit traces to unresolved V genes, and the cause of the others is not known. V and J calls and clone size are those listed in that table; D and trimming were worked out from the DNA. Within this sample are fewer than 35,000 clones, with more than 75% of them counted one time only. Of the sample, about 16% falls within the top ten clones.

Sequencing was performed on PBMCs, taken from a glioma patient whose treatment included an IDH1 peptide vaccine. The origin of this receptor is a man aged 25-40 years with glioma. Here the chain combines TRBV27 and TRBJ1-1, with the D gene not confidently named. Here the CDR3 is given as CASSERRMNTEAFF. The nucleotide sequence reads TGTGCCAGCAGTGAGCGCAGAATGAACACTGAAGCTTTCTTT.